The rows below give T cell receptor beta chains drawn from one sample of a study of cytomegalovirus exposure and HLA in healthy donors. Some clones are missing from TCRdb's copy, which holds only in-frame ones; the method was immunoSEQ multiplex PCR. This sample has approximately 200,000 clones, with 79% found just once. Material for sequencing was PBMCs. The origin of the receptors is a girl under 18 in good health and CMV-seropositive. Each CDR3 is given with its conserved first and last residue. D genes are given only for firm matches. Not all rows give a size; the values are once, few, many and, for expanded clones, a class.

cdr3_nt | cdr3_aa | clone_size | j_call | v_call | d_call
TGTGCCAGCAGTCCCCTGGGGGGGGGCTCCTACGAGCAGTACTTC | CASSPLGGGSYEQYF | . | TRBJ2-7 | TRBV6-1 | TRBD2
TGCGCCAGCAGCCCGGGACAGAAGAATGAAAAACTGTTTTTT | CASSPGQKNEKLFF | . | TRBJ1-4 | TRBV4-1 | TRBD1
TGTGCCAGCAGCTCGGGACAGGGGGGATCTGGAAACACCATATATTTT | CASSSGQGGSGNTIYF | few | TRBJ1-3 | TRBV7-2 | TRBD1
TGTGCCTGGACCCGGACTAGCGGGGGGGCGGATGAGCAGTTCTTC | CAWTRTSGGADEQFF | . | TRBJ2-1 | TRBV30 | TRBD2
TGTGCCAGCAGTGCGGGACAGGAGGGGGAGACCCAGTACTTC | CASSAGQEGETQYF | . | TRBJ2-5 | TRBV2 | TRBD1
TGTGCCAGCAGCTTACAGAATGCGGGCTCCCAGGTCGAGCAGTACTTC | CASSLQNAGSQVEQYF | . | TRBJ2-7 | TRBV7-8 | .
TGTGCCTGGAGTCTTCACCGACAGCAAGGGAATGGCTACACCTTC | CAWSLHRQQGNGYTF | . | TRBJ1-2 | TRBV30 | .
TGTGCCAGTAGCCCGGGACAGATCCCCGGCTATGGCTACACCTTC | CASSPGQIPGYGYTF | . | TRBJ1-2 | TRBV19 | TRBD1
TGCGCCAGCAGCCCTACAGGCCCTAACTATGGCTACACCTTC | CASSPTGPNYGYTF | . | TRBJ1-2 | TRBV4-3 | .
TGTGCCAGCAGTTACGACAGGGGGGATGGCTACACCTTC | CASSYDRGDGYTF | . | TRBJ1-2 | TRBV6-6 | TRBD1
TGTGCCAGCAGCGTAGGACAGGGGGCGGGCACCGGGGAGCTGTTTTTT | CASSVGQGAGTGELFF | . | TRBJ2-2 | TRBV9 | TRBD1
TGTGCCAGCAGCGTGACAGACAATGAGCAGTTCTTC | CASSVTDNEQFF | . | TRBJ2-1 | TRBV9 | .
TGTGCCAGCACCCGGGGGGTCCGGGGGGAGCAGTACTTC | CASTRGVRGEQYF | . | TRBJ2-7 | TRBV7-8 | TRBD2
TGTGCCAGCAGTCAGGGGGCCCCTATCTACACCTTC | CASSQGAPIYTF | . | TRBJ1-2 | TRBV2 | TRBD1
TGTGCCAGCAGCCCCCGAGGCGGGGAAGGCACTGAAGCTTTCTTT | CASSPRGGEGTEAFF | once | TRBJ1-1 | TRBV9 | .
TGCGCCAGCAGTGACTCCCCAACAGGGTTAGCAACTGAAGCTTTCTTT | CASSDSPTGLATEAFF | . | TRBJ1-1 | TRBV10-2 | .
TGTGCCAGCAGTTACGCGGAGGGGTCCTACAATGAGCAGTTCTTC | CASSYAEGSYNEQFF | . | TRBJ2-1 | TRBV6-5 | .
TGTGCCAGCAGCACCCCCTCCAGCAATGAGCAGTTCTTC | CASSTPSSNEQFF | . | TRBJ2-1 | TRBV9 | .
TGTGCCAGCACCTCGGTGGAGGGAGTTGGCTACACCTTC | CASTSVEGVGYTF | few | TRBJ1-2 | TRBV5-6 | .
TGTGCCAGCAGCTTAGATCGGGGGTTGCAGTTCTTC | CASSLDRGLQFF | few | TRBJ2-1 | TRBV11-2 | .
TGTGCCAGCAGTCTTTTAGGGGATTACACTGAAGCTTTCTTT | CASSLLGDYTEAFF | . | TRBJ1-1 | TRBV27 | .
TGTGCCAGCTCACCGGCGGCCGCCTACGAGCAGTACTTC | CASSPAAAYEQYF | . | TRBJ2-7 | TRBV18 | .
TGTGCCAGCAGTTACTCGCCGCCCCGGGGAGTAGACATTCAGTACTTC | CASSYSPPRGVDIQYF | . | TRBJ2-4 | TRBV6-5 | .
TGTGCCAGCAGTTACTCGAGGGGGCAAGGCTATGGCTACACCTTC | CASSYSRGQGYGYTF | . | TRBJ1-2 | TRBV6-5 | TRBD1